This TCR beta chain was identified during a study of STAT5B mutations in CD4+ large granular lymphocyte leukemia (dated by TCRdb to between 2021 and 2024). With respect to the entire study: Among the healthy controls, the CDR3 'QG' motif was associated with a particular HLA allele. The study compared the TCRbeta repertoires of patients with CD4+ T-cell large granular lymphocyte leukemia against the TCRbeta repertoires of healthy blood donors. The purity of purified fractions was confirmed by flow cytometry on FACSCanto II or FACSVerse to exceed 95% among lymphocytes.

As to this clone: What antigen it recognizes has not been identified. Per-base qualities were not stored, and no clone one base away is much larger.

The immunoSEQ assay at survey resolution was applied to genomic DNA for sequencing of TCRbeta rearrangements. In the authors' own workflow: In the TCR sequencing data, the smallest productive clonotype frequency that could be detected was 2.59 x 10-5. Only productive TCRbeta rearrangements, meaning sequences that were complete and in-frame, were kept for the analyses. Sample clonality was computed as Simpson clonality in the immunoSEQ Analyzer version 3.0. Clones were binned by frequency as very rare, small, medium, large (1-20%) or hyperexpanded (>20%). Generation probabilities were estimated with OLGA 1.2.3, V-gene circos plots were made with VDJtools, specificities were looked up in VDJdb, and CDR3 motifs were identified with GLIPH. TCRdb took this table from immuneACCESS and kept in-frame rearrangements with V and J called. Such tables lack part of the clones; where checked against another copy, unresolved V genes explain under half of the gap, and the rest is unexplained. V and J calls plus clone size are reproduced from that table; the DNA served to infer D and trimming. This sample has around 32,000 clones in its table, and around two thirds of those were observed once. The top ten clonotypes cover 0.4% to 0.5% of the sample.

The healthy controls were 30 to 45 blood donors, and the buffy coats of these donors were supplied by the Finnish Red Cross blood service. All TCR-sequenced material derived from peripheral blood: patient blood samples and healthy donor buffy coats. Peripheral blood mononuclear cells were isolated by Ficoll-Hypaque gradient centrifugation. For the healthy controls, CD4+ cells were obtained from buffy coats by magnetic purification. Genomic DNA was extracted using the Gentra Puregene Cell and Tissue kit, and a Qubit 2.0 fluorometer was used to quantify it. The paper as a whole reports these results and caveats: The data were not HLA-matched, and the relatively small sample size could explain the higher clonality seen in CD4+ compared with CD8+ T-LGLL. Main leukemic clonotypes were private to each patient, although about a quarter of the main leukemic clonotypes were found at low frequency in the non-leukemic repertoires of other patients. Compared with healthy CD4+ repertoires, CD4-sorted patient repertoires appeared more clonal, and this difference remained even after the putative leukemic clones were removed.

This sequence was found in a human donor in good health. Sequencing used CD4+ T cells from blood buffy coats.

The bases read TGTGCCAGCTCCAAAGACCAGGGAAGCGGTCAGCCCCAGCATTTT. It translates to CASSKDQGSGQPQHF. The sequence links TRBV18 to TRBJ1-5, and perhaps TRBD1 as D gene, on 5 matching bases. CDR1 and CDR2 are drawn from the germline V gene: KGHSH, LQKENI. From the cysteine through the phenylalanine, the CDR3 covers 15 amino acids. Solely the CDR3 DNA is kept, with 45 bases framed from the first base. Deletion took 6 bases off V and 6 bases off J, with a span of 18 bases between the germline ends.